The sequence of this T cell receptor (beta chain) was determined in a study of cytomegalovirus exposure and HLA in healthy donors. CDR1 is SGHTA, CDR2 FQGTGA, per germline. There are 15 residues in the CDR3. V was pared by 4 bases and J by 5 bases, with 7 bases of the junction left unmatched. Produced via immunoSEQ multiplex PCR; TCRdb's table is partial and in-frame only. The data show some 140,000 clones, approximately 86% seen once. The genes are TRBV7-3 and TRBJ1-1; 10 bases are a match to TRBD1. This TCR was recovered from a young man in good health and CMV-seropositive. Input material: PBMCs. CDR3 residues: CASSSRQGAGTEAFF. CDR3 DNA sequence: TGTGCCAGCAGCTCGCGACAGGGGGCAGGGACTGAAGCTTTCTTT.